This T cell receptor beta chain was recorded in a study of blood T cell repertoires in COVID-19. Study details: Both acute and convalescent COVID-19 samples were obtained from the United States, Italy and Spain. Nucleic acid was either cDNA or gDNA, and it came from T cells, B-cell-depleted T cells, or PBMCs.

Original methodology: Reference gene primer amplification yielded estimated nucleated cell counts. The assay was immunoSEQ multiplex PCR, and TCRdb's table has in-frame clones only and misses some. V and J calls and clone size are copied from that table; D and trimming were computed from the DNA. This table has some 150,000 clones, roughly nine tenths appearing once. The CDR3 runs 15 residues. Germline V gene sequence: CDR1 SGHTA, CDR2 FQGTGA. V trimming: 2 bases; J trimming: 9 bases; junction bases outside the gene matches: 9. The receptor's source is a woman in her thirties or forties with acute or convalescent COVID-19. The rearrangement uses TRBV7-3 and TRBJ2-1; 8 bases line up with TRBD2. The sample comprised peripheral blood. The CDR3 sequence is CASSLAGGTIGEQFF. The DNA for the CDR3 is TGTGCCAGCAGCTTAGCGGGGGGCACCATTGGTGAGCAGTTCTTC.